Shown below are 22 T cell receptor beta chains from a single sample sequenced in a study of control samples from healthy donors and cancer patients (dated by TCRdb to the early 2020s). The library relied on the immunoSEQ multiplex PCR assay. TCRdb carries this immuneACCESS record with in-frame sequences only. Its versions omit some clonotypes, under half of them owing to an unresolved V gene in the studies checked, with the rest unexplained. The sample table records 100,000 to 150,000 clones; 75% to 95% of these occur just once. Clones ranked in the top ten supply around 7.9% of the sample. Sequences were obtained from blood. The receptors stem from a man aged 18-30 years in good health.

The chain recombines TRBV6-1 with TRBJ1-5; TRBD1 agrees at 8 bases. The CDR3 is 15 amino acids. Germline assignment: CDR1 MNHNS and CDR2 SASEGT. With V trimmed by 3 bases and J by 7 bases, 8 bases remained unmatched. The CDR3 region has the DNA TGTGCCAGCAGTGACCCAGGGGGCGCGAGGCAGCCCCAGCATTTT. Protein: CASSDPGGARQPQHF.

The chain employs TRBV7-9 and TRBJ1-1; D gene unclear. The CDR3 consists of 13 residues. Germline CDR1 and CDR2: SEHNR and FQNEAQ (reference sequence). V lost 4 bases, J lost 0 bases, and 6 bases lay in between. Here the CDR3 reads CASSSDMNTEAFF. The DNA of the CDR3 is TGTGCCAGCAGCTCGGATATGAACACTGAAGCTTTCTTT.

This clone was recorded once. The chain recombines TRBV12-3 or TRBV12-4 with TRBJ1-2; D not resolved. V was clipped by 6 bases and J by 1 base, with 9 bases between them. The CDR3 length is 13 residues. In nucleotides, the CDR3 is TGTGCCAGCAGCCCGACACTTAACTATGGCTACACCTTC. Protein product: CASSPTLNYGYTF.

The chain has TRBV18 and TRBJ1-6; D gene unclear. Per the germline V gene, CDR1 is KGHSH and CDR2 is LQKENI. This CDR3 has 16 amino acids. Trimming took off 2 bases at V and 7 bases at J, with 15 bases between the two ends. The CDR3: CASSPGNRSGNSPLHF. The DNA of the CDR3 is TGTGCCAGCTCACCAGGGAATAGGTCGGGGAATTCACCCCTCCACTTT.

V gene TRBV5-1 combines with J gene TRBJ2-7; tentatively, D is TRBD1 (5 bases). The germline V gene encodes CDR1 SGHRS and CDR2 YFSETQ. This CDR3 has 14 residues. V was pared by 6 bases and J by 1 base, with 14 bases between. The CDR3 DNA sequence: TGCGCCAGCACCCAAGGGGCAGGGTCCTACGAGCAGTACTTC. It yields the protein CASTQGAGSYEQYF.

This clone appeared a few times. This CDR3 is CASIKGGRGNQPQHF. The CDR3, as DNA: TGTGCCAGCATCAAAGGCGGCAGAGGCAATCAGCCCCAGCATTTT. V and J are TRBV6-6 and TRBJ1-5; D not resolved. This CDR3 region has 15 residues. The V end lost 7 bases, the J end lost 2 bases, and 15 bases lay between the germline ends. CDR1 is MNHNY and CDR2 is SVGAGI in the germline V gene (reference sequence).

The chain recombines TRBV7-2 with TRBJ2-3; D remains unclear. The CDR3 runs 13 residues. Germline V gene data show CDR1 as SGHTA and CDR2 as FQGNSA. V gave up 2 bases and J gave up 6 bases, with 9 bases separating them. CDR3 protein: CASSLIRSDTQYF. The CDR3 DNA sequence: TGTGCCAGCAGCTTAATAAGGTCGGATACGCAGTATTTT.

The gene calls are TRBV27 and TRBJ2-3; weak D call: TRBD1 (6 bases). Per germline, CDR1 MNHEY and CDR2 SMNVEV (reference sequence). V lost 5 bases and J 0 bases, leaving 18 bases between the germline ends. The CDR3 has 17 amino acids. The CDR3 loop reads CASSDRQGYTSTDTQYF. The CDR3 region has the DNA TGTGCCAGCAGTGATCGCCAGGGGTATACTAGCACAGATACGCAGTATTTT.

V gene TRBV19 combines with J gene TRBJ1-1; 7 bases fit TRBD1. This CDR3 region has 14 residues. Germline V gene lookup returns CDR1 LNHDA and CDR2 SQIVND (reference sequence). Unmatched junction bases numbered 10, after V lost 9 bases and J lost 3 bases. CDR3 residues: CASTPEGAHTEAFF. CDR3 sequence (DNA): TGTGCCAGCACCCCGGAGGGGGCCCACACTGAAGCTTTCTTT.

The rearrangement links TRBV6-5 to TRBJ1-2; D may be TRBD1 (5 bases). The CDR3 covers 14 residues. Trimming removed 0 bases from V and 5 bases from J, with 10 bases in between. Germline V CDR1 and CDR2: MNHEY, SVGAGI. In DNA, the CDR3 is TGTGCCAGCAGTTACTCGACAGAAGGATATGGCTACACCTTC. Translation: CASSYSTEGYGYTF.

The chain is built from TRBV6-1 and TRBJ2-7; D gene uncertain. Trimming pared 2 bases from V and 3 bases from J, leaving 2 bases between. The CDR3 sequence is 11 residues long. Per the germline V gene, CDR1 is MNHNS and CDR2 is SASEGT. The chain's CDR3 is CASSEIYEQYF. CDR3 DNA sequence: TGTGCCAGCAGTGAAATCTACGAGCAGTACTTC.

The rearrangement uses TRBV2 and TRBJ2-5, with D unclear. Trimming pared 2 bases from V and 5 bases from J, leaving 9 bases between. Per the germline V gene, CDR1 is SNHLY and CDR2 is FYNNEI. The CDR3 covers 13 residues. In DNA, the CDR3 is TGTGCCAGCAGTGAATGGGGTGTGGAGACCCAGTACTTC. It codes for CASSEWGVETQYF.

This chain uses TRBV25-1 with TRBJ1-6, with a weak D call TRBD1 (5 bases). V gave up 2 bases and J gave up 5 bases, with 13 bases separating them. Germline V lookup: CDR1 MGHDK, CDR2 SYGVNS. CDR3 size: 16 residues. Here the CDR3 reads CASSEPQGVDNSPLHF. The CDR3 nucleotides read TGTGCCAGCAGTGAACCCCAGGGAGTGGATAATTCACCCCTCCACTTT.

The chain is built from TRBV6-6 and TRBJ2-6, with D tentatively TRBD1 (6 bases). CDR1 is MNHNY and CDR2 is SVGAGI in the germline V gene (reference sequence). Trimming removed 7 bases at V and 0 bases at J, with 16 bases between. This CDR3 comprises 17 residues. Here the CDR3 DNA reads TGTGCCAGCAATCGGCGATGGGGGCCCTCTGGGGCCAACGTCCTGACTTTC. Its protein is CASNRRWGPSGANVLTF.

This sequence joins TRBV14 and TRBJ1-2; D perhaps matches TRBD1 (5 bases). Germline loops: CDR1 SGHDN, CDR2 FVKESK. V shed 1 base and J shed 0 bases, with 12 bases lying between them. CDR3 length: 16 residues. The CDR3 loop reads CASSQVGHTTNYGYTF. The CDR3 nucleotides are TGTGCCAGCAGCCAAGTAGGACATACTACTAACTATGGCTACACCTTC.

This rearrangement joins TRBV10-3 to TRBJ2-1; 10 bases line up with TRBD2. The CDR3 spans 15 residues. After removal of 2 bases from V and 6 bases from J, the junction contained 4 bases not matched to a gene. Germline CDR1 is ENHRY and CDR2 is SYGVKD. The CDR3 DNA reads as TGTGCCATCAGTGAGGTAGCGGGGGGCTTCAATGAGCAGTTCTTC. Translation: CAISEVAGGFNEQFF.

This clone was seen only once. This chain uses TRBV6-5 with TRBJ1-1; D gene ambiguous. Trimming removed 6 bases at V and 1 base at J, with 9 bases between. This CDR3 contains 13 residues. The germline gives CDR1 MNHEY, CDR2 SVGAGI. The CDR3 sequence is CASRALTNTEAFF. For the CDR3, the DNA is TGTGCCAGCAGGGCCCTAACGAACACTGAAGCTTTCTTT.

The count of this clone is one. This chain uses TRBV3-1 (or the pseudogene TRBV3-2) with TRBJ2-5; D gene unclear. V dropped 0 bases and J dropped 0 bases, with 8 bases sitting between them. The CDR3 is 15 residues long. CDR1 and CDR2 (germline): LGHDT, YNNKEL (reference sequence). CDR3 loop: CASSQESRDQETQYF. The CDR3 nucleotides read TGTGCCAGCAGCCAAGAGAGTAGGGACCAAGAGACCCAGTACTTC.

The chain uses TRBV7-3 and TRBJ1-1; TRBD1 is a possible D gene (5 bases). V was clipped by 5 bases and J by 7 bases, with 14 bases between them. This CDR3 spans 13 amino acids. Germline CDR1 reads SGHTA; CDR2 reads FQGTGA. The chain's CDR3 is CASSGHSGGEAFF. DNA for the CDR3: TGTGCCAGCAGCGGACACTCGGGAGGTGAAGCTTTCTTT.

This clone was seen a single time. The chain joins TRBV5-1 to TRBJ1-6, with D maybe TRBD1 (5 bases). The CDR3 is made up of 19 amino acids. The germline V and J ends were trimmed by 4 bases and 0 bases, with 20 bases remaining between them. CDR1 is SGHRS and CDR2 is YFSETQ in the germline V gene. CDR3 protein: CASSPGRDPYYSYNSPLHF. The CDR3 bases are TGCGCCAGCAGCCCAGGCCGGGACCCATATTACTCCTATAATTCACCCCTCCACTTT.

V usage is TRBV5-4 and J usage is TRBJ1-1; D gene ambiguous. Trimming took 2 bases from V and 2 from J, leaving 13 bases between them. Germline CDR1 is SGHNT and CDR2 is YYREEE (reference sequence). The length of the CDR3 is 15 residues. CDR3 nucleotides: TGTGCCAGCAGCTTCTCTTCCGGGTTTAACACTGAAGCTTTCTTT. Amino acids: CASSFSSGFNTEAFF.

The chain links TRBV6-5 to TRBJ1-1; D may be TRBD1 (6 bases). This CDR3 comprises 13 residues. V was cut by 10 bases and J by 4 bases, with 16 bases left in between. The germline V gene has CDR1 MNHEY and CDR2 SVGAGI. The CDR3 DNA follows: TGTGCCACTAGGGGACAATCCTTCACTGAAGCTTTCTTT. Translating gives CATRGQSFTEAFF.